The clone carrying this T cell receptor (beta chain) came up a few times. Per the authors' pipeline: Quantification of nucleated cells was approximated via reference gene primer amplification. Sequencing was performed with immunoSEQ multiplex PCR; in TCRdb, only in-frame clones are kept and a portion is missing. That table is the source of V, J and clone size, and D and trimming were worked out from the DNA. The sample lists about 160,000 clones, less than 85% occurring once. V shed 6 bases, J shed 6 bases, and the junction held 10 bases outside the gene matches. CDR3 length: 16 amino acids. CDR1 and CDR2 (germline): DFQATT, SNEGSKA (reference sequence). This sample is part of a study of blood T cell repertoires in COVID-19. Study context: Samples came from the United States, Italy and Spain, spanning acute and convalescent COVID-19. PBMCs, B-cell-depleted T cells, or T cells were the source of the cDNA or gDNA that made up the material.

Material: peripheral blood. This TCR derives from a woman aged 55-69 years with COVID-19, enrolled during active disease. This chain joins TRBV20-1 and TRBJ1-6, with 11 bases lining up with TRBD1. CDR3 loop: CSASRGTGGSNSPLHF. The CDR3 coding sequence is TGCAGTGCGAGTCGCGGGACAGGGGGAAGTAATTCACCCCTCCACTTT.